This entry lists 20 T cell receptor beta chains sequenced from one sample in a study of beta chain features in type 1 diabetes. Expressed TCRB transcripts were sequenced because the entire RNA isolate underwent reverse transcription. Sequencing used immunoSEQ multiplex PCR; TCRdb keeps in-frame clones, though not all of them. This sample yields about 360,000 clones, of which approximately 12% are seen a single time; more than 0.015% belongs to the top ten. Sequenced input: naive CD4+ T cells from blood. The receptors shown here come from a man younger than 30 in good health.

The chain couples TRBV30 to TRBJ1-5, with no clear D. Germline CDR1 is GTSNPN and CDR2 is SVGIG (reference sequence). V lost 0 bases to trimming and J lost 4 bases, with 16 bases between them. The CDR3 length is 16 residues. The CDR3: CAWSVKGALGNQPQHF. Written as DNA, the CDR3 is TGTGCCTGGAGTGTAAAAGGAGCACTCGGAAATCAGCCCCAGCATTTT.

This clone was counted only a few times. J is TRBJ2-7 and V is TRBV11-2, with TRBD2 matching 11 bases. CDR1 SGHAT and CDR2 FQNNGV come from the germline V gene. Trimming cost V 4 bases and J 7 bases; bases outside gene matches: 6. The CDR3 consists of 14 residues. The CDR3 reads CASSSSGRTGEQYF. The DNA for the CDR3 is TGTGCCAGCAGCTCTAGCGGGAGGACGGGAGAGCAGTACTTC. Together with reference TRBV11-2 and TRBJ2-7, the CDR3 gives the full variable domain: EAGVAQSPRYKIIEKRQSVAFWCNPISGHATLYWYQQILGQGPKLLIQFQNNGVVDDSQLPKDRFSAERLKGVDSTLKIQPAKLEDSAVYLCASSSSGRTGEQYFGPGTRLTVT.

V and J are TRBV19 and TRBJ2-5, with TRBD2 matching over 11 bases. V was pared by 4 bases and J by 2 bases, with 6 bases of the junction left unmatched. Germline V gives CDR1 LNHDA, CDR2 SQIVND (reference sequence). The length of the CDR3 is 16 residues. In DNA, the CDR3 is TGTGCCAGTAGTAGGACTAGCGGGCGGGTTCAAGAGACCCAGTACTTC. Translation gives CASSRTSGRVQETQYF.

The CDR3 region is CASSLVDRRTEAFF. CDR3 DNA sequence: TGTGCCAGCAGCTTGGTGGACAGGAGGACTGAAGCTTTCTTT. This rearrangement joins TRBV5-6 to TRBJ1-1; 7 nucleotides match TRBD1. The CDR3 consists of 14 residues. V was pared by 0 bases and J by 5 bases, with 4 bases of the junction left unmatched. Germline V lookup: CDR1 SGHDT, CDR2 YYEEEE.

This clone was seen a handful of times. This rearrangement joins TRBV7-2 to TRBJ2-3; D gene unclear. There are 16 residues in the CDR3. The V gene's germline CDR1 is SGHTA and CDR2 FQGNSA. The V end was cut by 1 base, the J end by 0 bases, with 11 bases between. The chain's CDR3 is CASSLVRTTSTDTQYF. The CDR3 nucleotides read TGTGCCAGCAGCTTAGTCAGAACTACTAGCACAGATACGCAGTATTTT.

The rearrangement links TRBV28 to TRBJ1-1; D might be TRBD1 (6 bases). The CDR3 length is 14 residues. V lost 5 bases and J 5 bases, leaving 15 bases between the germline ends. Germline V lookup: CDR1 MDHEN, CDR2 SYDVKM. The DNA for the CDR3 is TGTGCCAGCAGTCATGGGACACGCAGAACTGAAGCTTTCTTT. The encoded protein is CASSHGTRRTEAFF.

This clone was seen a handful of times. V gene TRBV6-5 combines with J gene TRBJ2-7; 9 bases map to TRBD1. With V trimmed by 4 bases and J by 2 bases, 6 bases remained unmatched. Germline CDR1 MNHEY, CDR2 SVGAGI. There are 15 residues in the CDR3. The CDR3 here is CASSSTGTGTYEQYF. CDR3 DNA: TGTGCCAGCAGTTCCACCGGGACAGGGACCTACGAGCAGTACTTC.

A few counts support this clone. CDR3 DNA: TGTGCCAGCAGCTTGGTTGGGGGCGCGACCACTGAAGCTTTCTTT. Translation gives CASSLVGGATTEAFF. The V and J genes are TRBV7-2 and TRBJ1-1, with TRBD1 as a possible D gene (6 bases). The V gene lost 3 bases and the J gene lost 4 bases, with 15 bases spanning the gap. CDR3 length: 15 amino acids. CDR1 and CDR2 from the germline V gene are SGHTA and FQGNSA.

The chain recombines TRBV7-2 with TRBJ2-1, with 14 bases matching TRBD2. V was clipped by 5 bases and J by 7 bases; unmatched bases: 7. CDR1 is SGHTA, CDR2 FQGNSA, per germline. This CDR3 is built from 16 residues. This CDR3 is CASSMTSGGARNEQFF. The CDR3, as DNA: TGTGCCAGCAGCATGACTAGCGGGGGGGCTCGGAATGAGCAGTTCTTC. Full variable domain (missing parts from reference TRBV7-2 and TRBJ2-1): GAGVSQSPSNKVTEKGKDVELRCDPISGHTALYWYRQSLGQGLEFLIYFQGNSAPDKSGLPSDRFSAERTGGSVSTLTIQRTQQEDSAVYLCASSMTSGGARNEQFFGPGTRLTVL.

This clone was detected a few times. This chain joins TRBV15 and TRBJ2-3; 11 bases map to TRBD2. This CDR3 spans 19 amino acids. Germline values: CDR1 LNHNV, CDR2 YYDKDF (reference sequence). Unmatched junction bases numbered 12, after V lost 2 bases and J lost 2 bases. The CDR3 loop is CATSRSPEHSGGDTDTQYF. The CDR3 DNA reads as TGTGCCACCAGCAGATCCCCTGAGCATAGCGGGGGGGACACAGATACGCAGTATTTT.

The table lists this clone with a few counts. The chain is built from TRBV5-6 and TRBJ2-1; maybe TRBD2 (5 bases). Per the germline V gene, CDR1 is SGHDT and CDR2 is YYEEEE. CDR3 length: 12 amino acids. V lost 0 bases and J lost 15, with 13 bases in between. CDR3 sequence reads: CASSLDEGRSFF. The CDR3 DNA follows: TGTGCCAGCAGCTTGGATGAGGGTCGGTCGTTCTTC.

V is TRBV14 and J is TRBJ1-5; D remains unclear. This CDR3 is 16 amino acids long. Per germline, CDR1 SGHDN and CDR2 FVKESK. Trimming stripped 1 base from V and 5 bases from J, with 15 bases between. The CDR3 nucleotides are TGTGCCAGCAGCCAAGGGATGCGAGGGAGGTATCAGCCCCAGCATTTT. Amino acid sequence: CASSQGMRGRYQPQHF.

The chain employs TRBV28 and TRBJ2-2, with TRBD1 identical over 8 bases. Germline lookup yields CDR1 MDHEN and CDR2 SYDVKM. The length of the CDR3 is 17 residues. Unmatched junction bases numbered 9, after V lost 2 bases and J lost 4 bases. CDR3 sequence (DNA): TGTGCCAGCAGTTTACGGGGTAGGGGACAGGTCACCGGGGAGCTGTTTTTT. Translating gives CASSLRGRGQVTGELFF.

CDR3 coding DNA: TGTGCCAGCAGTGATAACACAGTTGCGTGGCCCCAGCATTTT. Translated, it gives CASSDNTVAWPQHF. The chain employs TRBV25-1 and TRBJ1-5; D is unclear. V lost 3 bases to trimming and J lost 9 bases, with 15 bases between them. CDR1 and CDR2 from the germline V gene are MGHDK and SYGVNS. The CDR3 loop spans 14 amino acids.

The CDR3 nucleotides are TGTGCCAGCAGTGAGTCCTATAATTCACCCCTCCACTTT. It translates to CASSESYNSPLHF. V is TRBV11-2 and J is TRBJ1-6; no clear D. This CDR3 contains 13 residues. Germline V CDR1 and CDR2: SGHAT, FQNNGV. V was cut by 6 bases and J by 1 base, with 4 bases left in between. Based on the CDR3 plus reference TRBV11-2 and TRBJ1-6, the full variable domain is EAGVAQSPRYKIIEKRQSVAFWCNPISGHATLYWYQQILGQGPKLLIQFQNNGVVDDSQLPKDRFSAERLKGVDSTLKIQPAKLEDSAVYLCASSESYNSPLHFGNGTRLTVT.

The V gene is TRBV7-2, the J gene TRBJ1-1; D not certain. Looked up from germline, CDR1 is SGHTA and CDR2 is FQGNSA. The CDR3 has 14 residues. The V and J ends lost 0 bases and 5 bases respectively, with 10 bases between them. This CDR3 is CASSLAEARTEAFF. The CDR3 DNA sequence: TGTGCCAGCAGCTTAGCGGAGGCAAGAACTGAAGCTTTCTTT.

This clone was observed a handful of times. The chain is built from TRBV7-2 and TRBJ2-3; tentatively, D is TRBD1 (6 bases). Per germline, CDR1 SGHTA and CDR2 FQGNSA. Trimming removed 1 base from V and 2 bases from J, with 10 bases in between. This CDR3 comprises 15 residues. CDR3 loop: CASSLGGQYTDTQYF. The DNA for the CDR3 is TGTGCCAGCAGCTTAGGGGGGCAATACACAGATACGCAGTATTTT.

The rearrangement uses TRBV14 and TRBJ1-2; D is possibly TRBD1 (5 bases). CDR1 and CDR2 from the germline V gene are SGHDN and FVKESK. The CDR3 is made up of 12 amino acids. V was shortened by 6 bases and J by 1 base, with 6 bases between the two germline ends. CDR3 sequence reads: CASSDSNYGYTF. The CDR3 bases are TGTGCCAGCAGTGACAGTAACTATGGCTACACCTTC.

The gene calls are TRBV6-5 and TRBJ1-2; 7 bases are shared with TRBD1. There are 12 residues in the CDR3. The V segment lost 5 bases and the J segment 6 bases; nucleotides outside the gene matches: 3. Germline V gene data show CDR1 as MNHEY and CDR2 as SVGAGI. CDR3 region: CASSRQGHGYTF. The CDR3 DNA reads as TGTGCCAGCAGTAGACAGGGCCATGGCTACACCTTC.

The chain links TRBV6-5 to TRBJ1-1, with D tentatively TRBD1 (5 bases). This CDR3 has 16 amino acids. The germline V gene encodes CDR1 MNHEY and CDR2 SVGAGI. Between the trimmed V and J ends, which lost 4 bases and 2 bases, there was a span of 17 bases. CDR3: CASSFGPPGVNTEAFF. CDR3 sequence (DNA): TGTGCCAGCAGTTTCGGCCCCCCGGGGGTTAACACTGAAGCTTTCTTT.